These 14 T cell receptor beta chains were all obtained from the same sample, sequenced in a study of blood T cell repertoires in COVID-19 (TCRdb year 2020). The library was prepared using the immunoSEQ multiplex PCR assay. Here the immuneACCESS table is served through TCRdb, limited to in-frame sequences with V and J called. Missing clones are a known gap in these copies; in checked studies unresolved V genes cover under half, and the rest lacks a known reason. Present in this sample are roughly 200,000 clones, 70% to 90% of which were seen just once. Under 25% of the sample comes from the top ten. Sequences were obtained from peripheral blood. The receptors were sampled from a man aged 55 to 70 with active or convalescent COVID-19.

This clone was detected only once. This chain links TRBV10-3 with TRBJ2-2; 10 positions match TRBD1. From germline, CDR1 is ENHRY and CDR2 SYGVKD. The J segment lost 7 bases and the V segment lost 1 base, leaving 6 bases of the junction unmatched. This CDR3 comprises 16 residues. Here the CDR3 DNA reads TGTGCCATCAGTGAGTACCGACAGGGGGCGTTCGGGGAGCTGTTTTTT. Its translation is CAISEYRQGAFGELFF.

This clone was seen just once. The chain recombines TRBV20-1 with TRBJ1-2; tentatively, D is TRBD1 (5 bases). The CDR3 is 11 residues long. Germline V gives CDR1 DFQATT, CDR2 SNEGSKA (reference sequence). With 6 bases removed from V and 6 bases from J, the gap between germline ends came to 11 bases. The CDR3: CSAGGAHGYTF. For the CDR3, the DNA is TGCAGTGCAGGAGGGGCCCATGGCTACACCTTC.

V and J are TRBV27 and TRBJ1-2; maybe TRBD1 (6 bases). Deletions cut 2 bases from V and 6 bases from J, with 19 bases between. The CDR3 spans 16 residues. CDR1 MNHEY and CDR2 SMNVEV come from the germline V gene (reference sequence). The CDR3 sequence: CASSLTSRGRGNGYTF. Written as DNA, the CDR3 is TGTGCCAGCAGTTTAACCTCTCGCGGGAGGGGGAATGGCTACACCTTC.

The gene calls are TRBV19 and TRBJ1-6; D perhaps matches TRBD1 (6 bases). With 6 bases removed from V and 5 bases from J, the gap between germline ends came to 11 bases. Germline loops: CDR1 LNHDA, CDR2 SQIVND (reference sequence). The CDR3 contains 14 residues. In nucleotides, the CDR3 is TGTGCCAGTAGGGTGACAGGTCATAATTCACCCCTCCACTTT. This gives the protein CASRVTGHNSPLHF.

CDR3 loop: CASRSDTYNEQFF. DNA for the CDR3: TGTGCCAGCAGATCGGACACATACAATGAGCAGTTCTTC. The V and J genes are TRBV5-4 and TRBJ2-1, with D possibly TRBD1 on 5 matching bases. The CDR3 runs 13 residues. The germline V gene encodes CDR1 SGHNT and CDR2 YYREEE (reference sequence). V shed 5 bases and J shed 4 bases, with 10 bases lying between them.

The rearrangement joins TRBV3-1 (or the pseudogene TRBV3-2) to TRBJ2-2, with 8 bases that match TRBD2. Germline V CDR1 and CDR2: LGHDT, YNNKEL (reference sequence). V dropped 0 bases and J dropped 7; count of bases not matched to a gene: 10. There are 17 residues in the CDR3. The DNA for the CDR3 is TGTGCCAGCAGCCAAGATTTTGGACGGGGGGGCGTCGGGGAGCTGTTTTTT. This gives the protein CASSQDFGRGGVGELFF.

This chain joins TRBV11-2 and TRBJ2-7; 9 bases are shared with TRBD1. This CDR3 comprises 14 residues. The V segment lost 3 bases and the J segment 2 bases; nucleotides outside the gene matches: 2. The germline V gene encodes CDR1 SGHAT and CDR2 FQNNGV. The chain's CDR3 is CASSFRTGAYEQYF. CDR3 DNA sequence: TGTGCCAGCAGCTTCCGGACAGGGGCCTACGAGCAGTACTTC.

The chain uses TRBV6-1 and TRBJ1-2; D perhaps matches TRBD1 (6 bases). Germline V gene data show CDR1 as MNHNS and CDR2 as SASEGT. There are 14 residues in the CDR3. The V gene lost 3 bases and the J gene lost 4 bases, with 12 bases spanning the gap. In DNA form, the CDR3 reads TGTGCCAGCAGTGAGGGCAGGGGACGCTATGGCTACACCTTC. This codes for CASSEGRGRYGYTF.

The chain employs TRBV19 and TRBJ1-6; 8 nucleotides align to TRBD1. CDR3 size: 13 residues. V was pared by 5 bases and J by 9 bases, with 3 bases of the junction left unmatched. CDR1 is LNHDA, CDR2 SQIVND, per germline (reference sequence). The CDR3 loop reads CASSVDRGSPLHF. CDR3 nucleotide sequence: TGTGCCAGTAGTGTCGACAGGGGTTCACCCCTCCACTTT.

The rearrangement uses TRBV19 and TRBJ2-2; TRBD1 matches 9 bases. The germline CDR1 and CDR2 sequences are LNHDA and SQIVND (reference sequence). V gave up 7 bases and J gave up 1 base; unmatched junction bases: 10. The CDR3 totals 17 residues. CDR3 loop: CASIRGAGQGNTGELFF. CDR3 sequence (DNA): TGTGCCAGTATTAGGGGGGCGGGACAGGGGAACACCGGGGAGCTGTTTTTT.

The gene calls are TRBV6-2 or TRBV6-3 and TRBJ1-5; 9 positions match TRBD1. Trimming at V came to 4 bases and at J to 11 bases, leaving 12 bases not matched to a gene. Germline V lookup: CDR1 MNHEY, CDR2 SVGEGT. The CDR3 runs 15 residues. The CDR3 is CASSFPPGQGGTQHF. The CDR3 DNA sequence: TGTGCCAGCAGTTTTCCTCCGGGACAGGGAGGGACCCAGCATTTT.

V is TRBV24-1 and J is TRBJ1-1; 8 bases line up with TRBD1. Germline CDR1 and CDR2: KGHDR and SFDVKD. CDR3 length: 13 amino acids. The V gene end was trimmed by 10 bases and the J gene end by 1 base; junction bases not matched to a gene: 4. As DNA, the CDR3 is TGTGCCACTGCCGGGACAGGGAACACTGAAGCTTTCTTT. Translated, it gives CATAGTGNTEAFF.

The rearrangement links TRBV10-3 to TRBJ2-7; 9 bases align to TRBD2. V shed 3 bases and J 5 bases; nucleotides not matched to a gene: 14. The CDR3 is 17 residues long. CDR1 is ENHRY and CDR2 is SYGVKD in the germline V gene. CDR3 amino acids: CAISEGLGARGGDEQYF. CDR3 nucleotide sequence: TGTGCCATCAGTGAAGGCCTAGGTGCGCGGGGGGGCGACGAGCAGTACTTC.

This chain links TRBV11-2 with TRBJ2-5; TRBD1 matches 8 bases. Germline CDR1 and CDR2: SGHAT and FQNNGV. The CDR3 is made up of 16 amino acids. V shed 5 bases and J 3 bases; nucleotides not matched to a gene: 11. The CDR3 region is CASSPTTGGQEETQYF. CDR3 sequence (DNA): TGTGCCAGCAGCCCCACTACAGGGGGACAGGAAGAGACCCAGTACTTC.